This TCR beta chain was recorded in a study of T-cell memory formation after mild COVID-19 (dated by TCRdb to the early 2020s). About the study as a whole: TCR sequence clusters from the two donors were largely donor specific. In a couple of donors, T-cell clones that expanded and contracted after mild COVID-19 were followed by sequencing TCRalpha and TCRbeta repertoires longitudinally. Two young, previously healthy adult volunteers, one female and one male, were included in the cohort.

Ficoll-Paque density gradient centrifugation was the method used to isolate PBMCs. V loses 6 bases of germline sequence and J loses 6 bases, and the interval between the two ends is 9 bases. Including the terminal cysteine and phenylalanine, the CDR3 comprises 11 residues. Just the 33-base CDR3 DNA is kept, in frame starting at base 1. CDR1 and CDR2 (KGHSH, LQKENI) derive from the germline V gene. Instrument used: Illumina NovaSeq 6000. cDNA libraries for TCRalpha and TCRbeta were prepared by 5'RACE using constant-segment primers, with sample barcodes and unique molecular identifiers added. Trizol reagent was used to extract RNA from every sample. Amplification of the libraries took two PCR steps, and the second step added a second sample barcode plus Illumina TruSeq adapters. Sequencing of libraries was performed on an Illumina NovaSeq with 2 x 150 bp paired-end reads. In the authors' own workflow: Demultiplexing of reads and collapsing into UMI-guided consensus sequences were performed with migec v1.2.7. With mixcr v2.1.11, UMI consensuses were aligned to TRA and TRB V and J templates and assembled into clonotypes. Expanded or contracted clonotypes were those called significant by both edgeR and NoisET, with noise models trained on biological replicates. edgeR calls used a false discovery rate-adjusted p below 0.01 and a log2 fold-change threshold of 1. PCA with hierarchical clustering of max-normalized trajectories of the 1000 most abundant clonotypes was used as exploratory dynamics analysis. Each responding clone was given a CD4 or CD8 phenotype based on the CD4+ and CD8+ repertoires, which had been sequenced separately. TCRdb itself trimmed the public reads at Q25 with fastp, ran MiXCR and retained productive beta chains. Each record represents a unique CDR3 protein, reported with the most common genes and DNA among its rows. TCRdb, not the original authors, processed these V and J calls. A total of about 320,000 distinct CDR3 sequences appear in this sample, roughly 13% of them only once. Roughly 23% of the sample rests with the top ten.

This clonotype occurred a few times. Its specific antigen is unknown. There are no base qualities to consult, and no much larger clone falls within one base. Summary of the overall study and its limitations: Contracting CD4+ clones were located mainly in the CM and EM memory subsets, whereas CD8+ clones were found to be enriched in EMRA. From day 15 to 85, contracting clones showed balanced CD4/CD8 phenotypes, whereas a second wave of clones that expanded from day 15 to 37 leaned towards CD4+. The study included only a couple of mild cases, and larger cohorts that include severe cases with pre-infection samples were judged to be necessary. Some responding clones were detected in pre-infection memory, suggesting pre-existing cross-reactive memory T cells joined the SARS-CoV-2 response. SARS-CoV-2 specificity was not confirmed for the second-wave clones peaking on day 37.

The chain employs TRBV18 and TRBJ2-7; confidence is insufficient to name the D gene. Sequences were obtained from PBMCs or a T cell subset sorted from them (not recorded which). The receptor's source is a man between 18 and 29 years old who had mild COVID-19 (a few samples of this study predate the infection). The sample titles of this study are shuffled in the database, so cell type and time point are left out; the donor was told from shared clones. The DNA reads TGTGCCAGCTCTCTCTGGGGCGAGCAGTACTTC. This codes for CASSLWGEQYF.